This T cell receptor (beta chain) was captured by sequencing in a study of blood T cell repertoires in COVID-19. Looking at the study overall: COVID-19 samples from acute and convalescent phases originated in the United States, Italy and Spain. T cells, B-cell-depleted T cells, or PBMCs provided the cDNA or gDNA that served as material.

The CDR3 extends over 15 amino acids. Germline V gives CDR1 LNHDA, CDR2 SQIVND (reference sequence). V dropped 5 bases and J dropped 7 bases, with 20 bases sitting between them. Here immunoSEQ multiplex PCR was the method, and the copy in TCRdb shows in-frame clones only, minus some. The sample yields 95,000 to 150,000 clones, approximately 80% seen once. The source is a man aged 35 to 55 with active or convalescent COVID-19. The rearrangement uses TRBV19 and TRBJ1-2; D ambiguous. The sequenced sample was peripheral blood. CDR3 sequence reads: CASSAVPSSGRGYTF. The CDR3 DNA reads TGTGCCAGTAGTGCCGTCCCGAGTAGTGGTCGTGGCTACACCTTC.